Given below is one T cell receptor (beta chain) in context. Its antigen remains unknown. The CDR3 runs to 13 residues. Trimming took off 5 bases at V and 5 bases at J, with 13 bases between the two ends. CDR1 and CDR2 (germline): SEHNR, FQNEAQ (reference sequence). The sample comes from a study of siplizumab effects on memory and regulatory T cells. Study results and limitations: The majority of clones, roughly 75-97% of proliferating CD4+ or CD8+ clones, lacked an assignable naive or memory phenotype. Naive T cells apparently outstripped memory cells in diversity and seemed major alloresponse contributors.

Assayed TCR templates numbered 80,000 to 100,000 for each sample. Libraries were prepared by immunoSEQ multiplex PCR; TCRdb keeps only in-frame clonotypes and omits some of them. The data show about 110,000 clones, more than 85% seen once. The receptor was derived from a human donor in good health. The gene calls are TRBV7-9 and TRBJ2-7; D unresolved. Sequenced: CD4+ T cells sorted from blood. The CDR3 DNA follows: TGTGCCAGCAGCCGCGGACGAGACCACGAGCAGTACTTC. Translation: CASSRGRDHEQYF.